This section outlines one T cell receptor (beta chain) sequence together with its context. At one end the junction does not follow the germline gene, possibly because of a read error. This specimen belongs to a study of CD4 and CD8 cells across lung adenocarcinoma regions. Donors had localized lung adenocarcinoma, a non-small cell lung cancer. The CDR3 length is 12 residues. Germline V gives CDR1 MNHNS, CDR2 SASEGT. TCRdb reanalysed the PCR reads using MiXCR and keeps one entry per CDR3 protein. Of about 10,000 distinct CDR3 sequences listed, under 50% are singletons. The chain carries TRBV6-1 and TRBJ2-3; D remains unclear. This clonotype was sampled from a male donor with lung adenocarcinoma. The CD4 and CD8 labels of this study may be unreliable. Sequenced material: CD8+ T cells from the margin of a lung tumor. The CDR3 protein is CAGRSANDTQYF. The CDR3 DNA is TGCGCCGGCAGGAGTGCAAATGACACGCAGTATTTT.